The 26 T cell receptor beta chains reported below all come from one sample, sequenced in a study of T cells in Graves' hyperthyroidism and ophthalmopathy (dated by TCRdb to the late 2010s). Library preparation was by multiplex PCR. The data were produced on an Illumina HiSeq 2000. Amplification of TCR beta CDR3 regions was carried out from RNA transcripts. For the first round of RT-PCR on the TCR CDR3, the HTBI primer set was used together with the Qiagen OneStep RT-PCR kit. TCRdb reran the public reads through fastp at Q25 and MiXCR, keeping productive beta chains. Each CDR3 protein appears once, grouped with its most common genes and DNA. The sample records roughly 500,000 distinct CDR3 sequences, under 60% of which are singletons. The ten largest make up roughly 19% of the sample. Sequenced material: peripheral blood or thyroid tissue (not recorded which). The receptors originated from an adult woman with Graves' disease, either hyperthyroidism or ophthalmopathy (not recorded which).

This clonotype was counted ten times or more. This chain uses TRBV19 with TRBJ1-2; D is unresolved. The CDR3 runs 16 residues. Germline CDR1 is LNHDA and CDR2 is SQIVND (reference sequence). V was shortened by 0 bases and J by 3 bases, with 14 bases between the two germline ends. DNA for the CDR3: TGTGCCAGTAGTATAGATCTGGACGGCTGGGACTATGGCTACACCTTC. Its protein is CASSIDLDGWDYGYTF.

The table lists this clonotype with many counts. V is TRBV20-1 and J is TRBJ1-5; D ambiguous. The V end lost 0 bases, the J end lost 7 bases, and 7 bases lay between the germline ends. Germline loops: CDR1 DFQATT, CDR2 SNEGSKA (reference sequence). This CDR3 is 12 amino acids long. The CDR3 loop reads CSARDLGQPQHF. CDR3 bases: TGCAGTGCTAGAGATTTAGGCCAGCCCCAGCATTTT.

The chain couples TRBV2 to TRBJ2-5, with TRBD1 identical over 10 bases. Germline CDR1 and CDR2: SNHLY and FYNNEI. The CDR3 is 14 residues long. The V gene end was trimmed by 6 bases and the J gene end by 5 bases; junction bases not matched to a gene: 6. CDR3 in amino acids: CASRGTGVDETQYF. The DNA for the CDR3 is TGTGCCAGCAGGGGGACAGGGGTTGATGAGACCCAGTACTTC. The entire variable domain, with the rest obtained from reference TRBV2 and TRBJ2-5, is as follows: EPEVTQTPSHQVTQMGQEVILRCVPISNHLYFYWYRQILGQKVEFLVSFYNNEISEKSEIFDDQFSVERPDGSNFTLKIRSTKLEDSAMYFCASRGTGVDETQYFGPGTRLLVL.

The sample holds many counts of this clonotype. The chain joins TRBV7-6 to TRBJ2-7; unclear D gene. In germline, CDR1 is SGHVS, CDR2 FNYEAQ. V lost 5 bases, J lost 0 bases, and 17 bases lay in between. The CDR3 loop spans 16 amino acids. This chain's CDR3 is CASSPDRRHPSYEQYF. Written as DNA, the CDR3 is TGTGCCAGCAGCCCCGACCGACGACACCCCTCCTACGAGCAGTACTTC.

This clonotype was seen only once. V and J are TRBV7-3 and TRBJ1-2; D is unclear. This CDR3 spans 16 amino acids. Germline CDR1 and CDR2: SGHTA and FQGTGA. V lost 6 bases to trimming and J lost 7 bases, with 24 bases between them. CDR3 residues: CASSSGTSLWVGGYTF. In DNA form, the CDR3 reads TGTGCCAGCAGTTCCGGAACATCCCTATGGGTGGGTGGCTACACCTTC. Full variable domain (remainder filled in from reference TRBV7-3 and TRBJ1-2): GAGVSQTPSNKVTEKGKYVELRCDPISGHTALYWYRQSLGQGPEFLIYFQGTGAADDSGLPNDRFFAVRPEGSVSTLKIQRTERGDSAVYLCASSSGTSLWVGGYTFGSGTRLTVV.

This clonotype was seen only a few times. The chain links TRBV30 to TRBJ1-2, with D tentatively TRBD1 (6 bases). The CDR3 is made up of 14 amino acids. The V gene lost 8 bases and the J gene lost 2 bases, with 18 bases spanning the gap. Germline V gives CDR1 GTSNPN, CDR2 SVGIG (reference sequence). This CDR3 is CARTRDNINYGYTF. CDR3 nucleotides: TGTGCCCGTACCCGGGACAATATCAACTATGGCTACACCTTC.

V usage is TRBV14 and J usage is TRBJ1-1; a possible D gene is TRBD1 (6 bases). Germline loops: CDR1 SGHDN, CDR2 FVKESK. The CDR3 has 14 residues. With 4 bases removed from V and 3 bases from J, the gap between germline ends came to 12 bases. CDR3 region: CASSRDILDTEAFF. The CDR3 DNA follows: TGTGCCAGCAGCCGGGACATCCTGGACACTGAAGCTTTCTTT.

This chain joins TRBV4-1 and TRBJ2-7; possibly TRBD2 for D (6 bases). Looked up from germline, CDR1 is MGHRA and CDR2 is YSYEKL. This CDR3 has 17 amino acids. With 2 bases removed from V and 2 bases from J, the gap between germline ends came to 19 bases. The CDR3 DNA follows: TGCGCCAGCAGCCAATCCTTCAACCGGGACTTAGCCTACGAGCAGTACTTC. The encoded protein is CASSQSFNRDLAYEQYF.

CDR3 in amino acids: CATSSPDFQETQYF. The CDR3 region has the DNA TGTGCCACCAGCAGCCCGGACTTCCAAGAGACCCAGTACTTC. This chain connects TRBV15 to TRBJ2-5; possible D gene TRBD2, 5 bases. The CDR3 sequence is 14 residues long. Germline assignment: CDR1 LNHNV and CDR2 YYDKDF (reference sequence). Trimming shortened V by 3 bases and J by 1 base, and 9 bases separated the two germline ends.

This clonotype was picked up one time. The V and J genes are TRBV9 and TRBJ1-5; D gene ambiguous. The CDR3 has 14 amino acids. Germline CDR1 and CDR2: SGDLS and YYNGEE. V was pared by 0 bases and J by 11 bases, with 15 bases between. This chain's CDR3 is CASSVGWFLSAQHF. CDR3 sequence (DNA): TGTGCCAGCAGCGTAGGGTGGTTTTTATCGGCCCAGCATTTT.

The rearrangement joins TRBV12-3 or TRBV12-4 to TRBJ2-7; 9 positions agree with TRBD1. The CDR3 spans 16 residues. Trimming took 2 bases from V and 3 from J; bases not matched to a gene: 8. CDR3 amino acids: CASSLKGQGRNYEQYF. CDR3 sequence (DNA): TGTGCCAGCAGTTTAAAGGGACAGGGAAGGAACTACGAGCAGTACTTC.

The chain combines TRBV15 with TRBJ1-5, with D perhaps TRBD1 (6 bases). CDR3 length: 16 residues. Germline V CDR1 and CDR2: LNHNV, YYDKDF (reference sequence). The V gene lost 4 bases and the J gene lost 11 bases, with 24 bases spanning the gap. The DNA for the CDR3 is TGTGCCACCAGCAAAGATCCGACAGGACTGAAAGAGACCCAGCATTTT. Amino acid sequence: CATSKDPTGLKETQHF.

The V call is TRBV5-1, the J call TRBJ2-2, with a tentative D call TRBD1 (6 bases). CDR1 and CDR2 from the germline V gene are SGHRS and YFSETQ. V was cut by 4 bases and J by 8 bases, with 18 bases left in between. The CDR3 spans 15 residues. As DNA, the CDR3 is TGCGCCAGCAGCGAGGAGAACTGGACAGCTGGGGAGCTGTTTTTT. Amino acid sequence: CASSEENWTAGELFF.

The V gene is TRBV15, the J gene TRBJ2-2; TRBD1 matches 7 bases. V shed 3 bases and J 1 base; nucleotides not matched to a gene: 5. This CDR3 is built from 16 residues. CDR1 is LNHNV and CDR2 is YYDKDF in the germline V gene (reference sequence). The CDR3 bases are TGTGCCACCAGCAGCCGGGACAGCGAGAACACCGGGGAGCTGTTTTTT. Protein sequence: CATSSRDSENTGELFF.

The chain links TRBV28 to TRBJ2-7; TRBD1 agrees at 10 bases. The CDR3 is 16 residues long. Germline-derived CDR1 and CDR2 are MDHEN and SYDVKM. V was pared by 5 bases and J by 3 bases, with 10 bases of the junction left unmatched. CDR3 nucleotides: TGTGCCAGCAGTACTCTTACAGGGACAGGGGACTACGAGCAGTACTTC. Translated: CASSTLTGTGDYEQYF.

The rearrangement uses TRBV2 and TRBJ1-6, with no clear D. The CDR3 extends over 14 amino acids. V dropped 7 bases and J dropped 8 bases, with 15 bases sitting between them. The germline gives CDR1 SNHLY, CDR2 FYNNEI. The chain's CDR3 is CASKGRTTYSPLHF. For the CDR3, the DNA is TGTGCCAGCAAAGGACGGACTACTTATTCACCCCTCCACTTT.

The gene calls are TRBV28 and TRBJ1-5, with a possible D match to TRBD1 (5 bases). Germline-derived CDR1 and CDR2 are MDHEN and SYDVKM. This CDR3 has 15 amino acids. The V end lost 11 bases, the J end lost 1 base, and 18 bases lay between the germline ends. As DNA, the CDR3 is TGTGCCGCCACTTCAGGGTCAAGCAGCAATCAGCCCCAGCATTTT. Protein sequence: CAATSGSSSNQPQHF.

This chain connects TRBV15 to TRBJ1-1; perhaps TRBD1 as D (6 bases). The CDR3 runs 15 residues. Germline CDR1 LNHNV, CDR2 YYDKDF (reference sequence). Trimming took 8 bases from V and 2 from J, leaving 18 bases between them. The CDR3 sequence is CATGPDRKQNTEAFF. As DNA, the CDR3 is TGTGCCACCGGACCCGACAGGAAACAAAACACTGAAGCTTTCTTT.

V and J are TRBV14 and TRBJ2-1; unclear D gene. V was trimmed by 3 bases and J by 4 bases, leaving 7 bases between them. Per germline, CDR1 SGHDN and CDR2 FVKESK. The CDR3 covers 13 residues. The CDR3 bases are TGTGCCAGCAGCCACGTTCTGTACAATGAGCAGTTCTTC. Translated: CASSHVLYNEQFF.

The chain has TRBV7-9 and TRBJ1-5, with TRBD1 as a possible D gene (5 bases). V lost 6 bases, J lost 7 bases, and 16 bases lay in between. This CDR3 is 14 amino acids long. The germline V gene has CDR1 SEHNR and CDR2 FQNEAQ (reference sequence). CDR3 residues: CASSPGAGGQPQHF. CDR3 coding DNA: TGTGCCAGCAGTCCTGGGGCTGGGGGACAGCCCCAGCATTTT.

This clonotype was seen repeatedly, ten times or more. The rearrangement links TRBV7-2 to TRBJ1-3, with D unresolved. CDR1 is SGHTA, CDR2 FQGNSA, per germline. CDR3 length: 16 amino acids. Between the trimmed V and J ends, which lost 5 bases and 3 bases, there was a span of 17 bases. CDR3 in DNA: TGTGCCAGCAGCCCGTCCTCCGGGCCACTTGGAAACACCATATATTTT. It yields the protein CASSPSSGPLGNTIYF. The whole variable domain, remainder taken from reference TRBV7-2 and TRBJ1-3, is GAGVSQSPSNKVTEKGKDVELRCDPISGHTALYWYRQSLGQGLEFLIYFQGNSAPDKSGLPSDRFSAERTGGSVSTLTIQRTQQEDSAVYLCASSPSSGPLGNTIYFGEGSWLTVV.

The CDR3: CSASRDNSGNTIYF. CDR3 nucleotides: TGCAGTGCTAGCAGGGACAACTCTGGAAACACCATATATTTT. The J gene is TRBJ1-3, the V gene TRBV20-1, with D maybe TRBD1 (6 bases). V was pared by 3 bases and J by 0 bases, with 9 bases between. The CDR3 is 14 residues long. CDR1 is DFQATT, CDR2 SNEGSKA, per germline (reference sequence).

The chain carries TRBV9 and TRBJ1-3; no definite D call. V shed 0 bases and J shed 0 bases, with 10 bases lying between them. Germline-derived CDR1 and CDR2 are SGDLS and YYNGEE. The CDR3 contains 16 residues. In DNA, the CDR3 is TGTGCCAGCAGCGTAGAGACGGGGAGCTCTGGAAACACCATATATTTT. The encoded protein is CASSVETGSSGNTIYF.

This clonotype showed up many times. The chain has TRBV12-3 or TRBV12-4 and TRBJ2-7; 9 bases are a match to TRBD2. The CDR3 extends over 13 amino acids. V was clipped by 3 bases and J by 5 bases; unmatched bases: 2. In DNA form, the CDR3 reads TGTGCCAGCAGTTTTAGCGGGAGTGACGAGCAGTACTTC. Its translation is CASSFSGSDEQYF.

This clonotype was detected only once. V and J are TRBV10-2 and TRBJ2-7; tentatively, D is TRBD2 (6 bases). The CDR3 runs 13 residues. Germline CDR1 reads WSHSY; CDR2 reads SAAADI. The ends were cut back, 8 bases at V and 7 bases at J, with 18 bases in the middle. CDR3 sequence reads: CASRSGPAAEQYF. The CDR3 DNA follows: TGCGCCAGCCGTAGCGGACCAGCCGCGGAGCAGTACTTC.

Points on this clonotype: The conserved phenylalanine or tryptophan is not found at the CDR3 terminus, so this likely reflects a read error. This chain connects TRBV29-1 to TRBJ2-5; a weak D match, TRBD1 (5 bases). V lost 1 base to trimming and J lost 4 bases, with 13 bases between them. CDR1 and CDR2 from the germline V gene are SQVTM and ANQGSEA. The CDR3 has 14 amino acids. CDR3 coding DNA: TGCAGCGTTGAAGGGACGAAGGGGCTAGAGACCCAGTACCTC. Translating gives CSVEGTKGLETQYL.